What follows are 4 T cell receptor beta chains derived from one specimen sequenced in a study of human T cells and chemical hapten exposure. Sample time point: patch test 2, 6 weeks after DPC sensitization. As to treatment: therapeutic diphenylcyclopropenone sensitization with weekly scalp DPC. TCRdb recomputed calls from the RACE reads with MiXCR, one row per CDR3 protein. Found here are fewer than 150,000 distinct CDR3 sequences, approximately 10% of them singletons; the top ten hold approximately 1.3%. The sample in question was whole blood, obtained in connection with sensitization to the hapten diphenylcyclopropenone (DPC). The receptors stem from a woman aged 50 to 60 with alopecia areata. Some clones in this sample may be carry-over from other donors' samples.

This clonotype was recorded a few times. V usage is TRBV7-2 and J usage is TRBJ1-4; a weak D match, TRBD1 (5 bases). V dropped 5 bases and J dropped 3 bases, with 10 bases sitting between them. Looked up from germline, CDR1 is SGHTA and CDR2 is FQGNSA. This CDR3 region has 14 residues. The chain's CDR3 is CASSRDRANEKLFF. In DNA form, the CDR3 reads TGTGCCAGCAGCCGCGACAGAGCTAATGAAAAACTGTTTTTT.

The CDR3 coding sequence is TGTGCCAGCAGTTTTGCGGGGGCCCCGGCAGATACGCAGTATTTT. Protein: CASSFAGAPADTQYF. J is TRBJ2-3 and V is TRBV11-3; weak D call: TRBD2 (7 bases). V lost 6 bases, J lost 4 bases, and 17 bases lay in between. Germline loops: CDR1 SGHNT, CDR2 YENEEA. This CDR3 contains 15 residues.

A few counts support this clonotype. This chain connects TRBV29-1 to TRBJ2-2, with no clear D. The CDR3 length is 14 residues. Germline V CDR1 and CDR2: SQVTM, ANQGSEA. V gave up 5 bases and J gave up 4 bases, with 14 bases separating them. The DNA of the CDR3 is TGCAGCGTTCTGGCGGCTGGGCCCACCGGGGAGCTGTTTTTT. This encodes CSVLAAGPTGELFF.

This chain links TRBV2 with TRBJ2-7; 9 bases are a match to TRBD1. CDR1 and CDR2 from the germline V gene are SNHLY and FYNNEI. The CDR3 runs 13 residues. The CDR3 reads CAYGPGQGYEQYF. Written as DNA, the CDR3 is TGTGCTTACGGGCCGGGACAGGGCTACGAGCAGTACTTC.